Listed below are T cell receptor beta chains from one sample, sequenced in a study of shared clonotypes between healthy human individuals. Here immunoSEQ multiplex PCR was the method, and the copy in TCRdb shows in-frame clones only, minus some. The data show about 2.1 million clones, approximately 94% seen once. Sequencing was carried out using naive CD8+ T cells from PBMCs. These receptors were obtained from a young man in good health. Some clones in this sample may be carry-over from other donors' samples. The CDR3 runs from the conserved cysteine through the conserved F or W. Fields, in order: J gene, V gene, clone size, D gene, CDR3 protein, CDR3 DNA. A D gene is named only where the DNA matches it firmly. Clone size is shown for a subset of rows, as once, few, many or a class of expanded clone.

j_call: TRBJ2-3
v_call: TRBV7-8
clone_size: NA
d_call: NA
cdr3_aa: CASSRWEKTDTQYF
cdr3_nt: TGTGCCAGCAGTAGGTGGGAGAAAACCGATACGCAGTATTTT

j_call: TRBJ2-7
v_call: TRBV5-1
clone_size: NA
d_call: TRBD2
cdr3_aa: CASSLLASGEGVAYEQYF
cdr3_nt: TGCGCCAGCAGCTTGCTGGCTAGCGGGGAAGGTGTGGCCTACGAGCAGTACTTC

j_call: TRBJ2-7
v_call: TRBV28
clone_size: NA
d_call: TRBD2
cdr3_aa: CASSFAGVPSYEQYF
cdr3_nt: TGTGCCAGCAGTTTCGCGGGAGTCCCTTCCTACGAGCAGTACTTC

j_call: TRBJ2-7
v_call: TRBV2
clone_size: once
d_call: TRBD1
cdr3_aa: CASRRQGAYEQYF
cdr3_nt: TGTGCCAGCAGGCGACAGGGGGCCTACGAGCAGTACTTC

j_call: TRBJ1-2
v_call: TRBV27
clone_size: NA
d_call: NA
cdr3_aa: CASSAAGSYGYTF
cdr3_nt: TGTGCCAGCAGTGCGGCAGGGAGCTATGGCTACACCTTC

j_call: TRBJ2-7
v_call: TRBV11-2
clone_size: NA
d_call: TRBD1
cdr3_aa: CASSYGTVPEQYF
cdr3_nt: TGTGCCAGCAGCTACGGGACAGTCCCCGAGCAGTACTTC

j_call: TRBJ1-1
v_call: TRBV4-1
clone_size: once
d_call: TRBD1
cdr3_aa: CASSQGEGQVNTEAFF
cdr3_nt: TGCGCCAGCAGCCAAGGAGAGGGACAGGTGAACACTGAAGCTTTCTTT

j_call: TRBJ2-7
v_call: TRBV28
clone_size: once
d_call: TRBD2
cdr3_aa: CASSPLGRGTLEAGGSSYEQYF
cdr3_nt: TGTGCCAGCAGCCCCCTTGGTAGGGGTACCCTGGAAGCGGGAGGCTCTTCCTACGAGCAGTACTTC

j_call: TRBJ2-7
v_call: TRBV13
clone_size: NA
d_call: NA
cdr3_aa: CASSLGLTGEQYF
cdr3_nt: TGTGCCAGCAGCTTAGGCCTGACGGGGGAGCAGTACTTC

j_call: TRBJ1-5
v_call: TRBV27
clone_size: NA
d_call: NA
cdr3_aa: CASSPFGGNQPQHF
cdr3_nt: TGTGCCAGCAGTCCGTTTGGGGGCAATCAGCCCCAGCATTTT

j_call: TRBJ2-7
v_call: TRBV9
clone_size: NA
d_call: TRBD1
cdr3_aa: CASSEKQTGVPYEQYF
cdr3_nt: TGTGCCAGCAGCGAAAAACAGACAGGGGTCCCCTACGAGCAGTACTTC

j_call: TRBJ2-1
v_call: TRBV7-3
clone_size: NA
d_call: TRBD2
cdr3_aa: CASSLLAGGDNEQFF
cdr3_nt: TGTGCCAGCAGCTTGTTAGCGGGAGGGGACAATGAGCAGTTCTTC

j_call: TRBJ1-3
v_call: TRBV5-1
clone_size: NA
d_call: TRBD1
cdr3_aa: CASSFVSYRDSAPGNTIYF
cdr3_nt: TGCGCCAGCAGCTTTGTCTCATATAGGGACAGCGCCCCCGGAAACACCATATATTTT

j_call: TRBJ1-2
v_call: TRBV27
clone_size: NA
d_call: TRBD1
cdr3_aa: CASSFGIVAGGSSGYTF
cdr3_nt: TGTGCCAGCAGTTTTGGTATCGTGGCAGGGGGCAGTAGTGGCTACACCTTC

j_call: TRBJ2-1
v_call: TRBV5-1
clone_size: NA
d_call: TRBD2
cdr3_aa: CASSPGLAGGWDEQFF
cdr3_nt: TGCGCCAGCAGCCCCGGGCTAGCGGGAGGGTGGGATGAGCAGTTCTTC

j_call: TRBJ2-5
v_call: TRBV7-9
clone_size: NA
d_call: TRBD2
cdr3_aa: CASSSPREGRETQYF
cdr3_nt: TGTGCCAGCAGCTCACCCCGGGAGGGTAGGGAGACCCAGTACTTC

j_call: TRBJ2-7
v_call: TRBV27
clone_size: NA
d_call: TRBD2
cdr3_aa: CASSFGGSYEQYF
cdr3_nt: TGTGCCAGCAGCTTCGGGGGGTCCTACGAGCAGTACTTC

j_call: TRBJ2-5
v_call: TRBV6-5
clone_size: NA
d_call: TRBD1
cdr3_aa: CASSYWQGASETQYF
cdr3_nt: TGTGCCAGCAGTTACTGGCAGGGGGCCTCAGAGACCCAGTACTTC

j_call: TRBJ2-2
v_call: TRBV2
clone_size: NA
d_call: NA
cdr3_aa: CANRALGTGELFF
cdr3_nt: TGTGCCAACCGGGCCTTGGGCACCGGGGAGCTGTTTTTT

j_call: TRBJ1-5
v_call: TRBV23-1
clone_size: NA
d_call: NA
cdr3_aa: CASSQSVPSSDNQPQHF
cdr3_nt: TGCGCCAGCAGTCAATCGGTGCCGTCTAGCGACAATCAGCCCCAGCATTTT

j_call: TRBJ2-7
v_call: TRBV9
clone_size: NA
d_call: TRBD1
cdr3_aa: CASSLTGTATYEQYF
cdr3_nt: TGTGCCAGCAGCCTAACCGGGACAGCCACCTACGAGCAGTACTTC

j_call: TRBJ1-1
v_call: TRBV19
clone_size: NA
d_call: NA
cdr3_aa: CASSITGSTEAFF
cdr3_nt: TGTGCCAGTAGTATCACAGGGAGCACTGAAGCTTTCTTT